These T cell receptor beta chains were read from a single sample in a study of cytomegalovirus exposure and HLA in healthy donors. The data were produced by immunoSEQ multiplex PCR, yet TCRdb's version contains in-frame clones alone and is incomplete. This sample has some 86,000 clones, with 93% found just once. The sample taken for sequencing was PBMCs. These receptors all stem from a woman aged 30 to 39 in good health and CMV-seronegative. Each CDR3 is given with its conserved first and last residue. The order of the fields is CDR3 protein, J gene, V gene.

cdr3_aa: CASTVTGTYNEQFF
j_call: TRBJ2-1
v_call: TRBV4-1

cdr3_aa: CASSEVPGVGYTF
j_call: TRBJ1-2
v_call: TRBV6-5

cdr3_aa: CASSLSGAGGIDEQYF
j_call: TRBJ2-7
v_call: TRBV7-3

cdr3_aa: CASSQRQGSDSVGEQYF
j_call: TRBJ2-7
v_call: TRBV4-1

cdr3_aa: CASRPVPEGNQPQHF
j_call: TRBJ1-5
v_call: TRBV2

cdr3_aa: CASSYDTNTGELFF
j_call: TRBJ2-2
v_call: TRBV6-5

cdr3_aa: CASSEGADTQYF
j_call: TRBJ2-3
v_call: TRBV18

cdr3_aa: CASSLEVGGRDGYTF
j_call: TRBJ1-2
v_call: TRBV5-1

cdr3_aa: CASSLRTSGHNEQFF
j_call: TRBJ2-1
v_call: TRBV5-4

cdr3_aa: CASSSRLAGEQFF
j_call: TRBJ2-1
v_call: TRBV7-9

cdr3_aa: CASSHGTLNTGELFF
j_call: TRBJ2-2
v_call: TRBV13

cdr3_aa: CASSLQGSFTDTQYF
j_call: TRBJ2-3
v_call: TRBV7-3

cdr3_aa: CASSDSGGYTF
j_call: TRBJ1-2
v_call: TRBV11-2

cdr3_aa: CASSVEDRVLSRYLGNEQFF
j_call: TRBJ2-1
v_call: TRBV9

cdr3_aa: CASGESPGWNTGELFF
j_call: TRBJ2-2
v_call: TRBV5-1

cdr3_aa: CASSQWWWGSLTDTQYF
j_call: TRBJ2-3
v_call: TRBV23-1

cdr3_aa: CASSLWTAIYNSPLHF
j_call: TRBJ1-6
v_call: TRBV11-2

cdr3_aa: CASDSGTGVWETQYF
j_call: TRBJ2-5
v_call: TRBV19

cdr3_aa: CASSPRIQGADNEKLFF
j_call: TRBJ1-4
v_call: TRBV18

cdr3_aa: CASSPREDTQYF
j_call: TRBJ2-3
v_call: TRBV5-6

cdr3_aa: CASSPRDRDSPLHF
j_call: TRBJ1-6
v_call: TRBV5-1

cdr3_aa: CASSPRGERAEAFF
j_call: TRBJ1-1
v_call: TRBV19

cdr3_aa: CASSSFGTSRFTDTQYF
j_call: TRBJ2-3
v_call: TRBV5-1

cdr3_aa: CASSLTGVLAMNTEAFF
j_call: TRBJ1-1
v_call: TRBV11-2

cdr3_aa: CSAVGVAEFF
j_call: TRBJ2-1
v_call: TRBV20-1

cdr3_aa: CASSLQIGEQFF
j_call: TRBJ2-1
v_call: TRBV11-2

cdr3_aa: CASRVSGNAYNEQFF
j_call: TRBJ2-1
v_call: TRBV19

cdr3_aa: CASSVDVGRGQETQYF
j_call: TRBJ2-5
v_call: TRBV9

cdr3_aa: CASSPGDRSPGANVLTF
j_call: TRBJ2-6
v_call: TRBV11-3

cdr3_aa: CASRSAGNYEQYF
j_call: TRBJ2-7
v_call: TRBV6-5

cdr3_aa: CASSLPQGAGYNEQFF
j_call: TRBJ2-1
v_call: TRBV9

cdr3_aa: CASSFQWNIPRAEAFF
j_call: TRBJ1-1
v_call: TRBV27

cdr3_aa: CASSQDGTRDYEQYF
j_call: TRBJ2-7
v_call: TRBV4-1

cdr3_aa: CASGAPVRGLDYGYTF
j_call: TRBJ1-2
v_call: TRBV5-1

cdr3_aa: CASSLGSGVLGNEQFF
j_call: TRBJ2-1
v_call: TRBV5-4

cdr3_aa: CASSPGEQGPIPNTGELFF
j_call: TRBJ2-2
v_call: TRBV27

cdr3_aa: CAISERDRDRGGRNTIYF
j_call: TRBJ1-3
v_call: TRBV10-3

cdr3_aa: CSVERVAIGGELFF
j_call: TRBJ2-2
v_call: TRBV29-1

cdr3_aa: CASSLSGTGRTDTQYF
j_call: TRBJ2-3
v_call: TRBV10-1

cdr3_aa: CASSLGSPYSNQPQHF
j_call: TRBJ1-5
v_call: TRBV5-5

cdr3_aa: CASRSRRTSGGRGANVLTF
j_call: TRBJ2-6
v_call: TRBV28